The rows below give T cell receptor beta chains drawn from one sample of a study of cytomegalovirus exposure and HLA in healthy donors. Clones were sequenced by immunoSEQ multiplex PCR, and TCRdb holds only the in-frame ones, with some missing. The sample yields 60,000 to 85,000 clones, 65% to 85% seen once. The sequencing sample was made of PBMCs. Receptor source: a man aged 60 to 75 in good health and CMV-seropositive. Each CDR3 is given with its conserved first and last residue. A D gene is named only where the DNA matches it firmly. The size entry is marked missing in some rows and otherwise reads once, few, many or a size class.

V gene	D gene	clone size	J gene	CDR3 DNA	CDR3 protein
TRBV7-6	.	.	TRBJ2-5	TGTGCCAGCAGCTTAGAACAGAACCAAGAGACCCAGTACTTC	CASSLEQNQETQYF
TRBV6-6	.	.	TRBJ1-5	TGTGCCAGCAGGATACATAGCAATCAGCCCCAGCATTTT	CASRIHSNQPQHF
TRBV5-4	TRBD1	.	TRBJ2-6	TGTGCCATCGCGCTAAACTTGGGACAGGGTCTAGCTGGGGCCAACGTCCTGACTTTC	CAIALNLGQGLAGANVLTF
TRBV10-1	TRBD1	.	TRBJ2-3	TGCGCCAGCAGTCCGGGACAGGGGAGGGGAGATACGCAGTATTTT	CASSPGQGRGDTQYF
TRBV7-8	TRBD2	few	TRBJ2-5	TGTGCCAGCAGCTTCCCAGCCTCTAGCGGGGGTCCCCGGGAGACCCAGTACTTC	CASSFPASSGGPRETQYF
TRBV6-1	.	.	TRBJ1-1	TGTGCCAGCAGTGAGCGGTGGGAAGCTTTCTTT	CASSERWEAFF
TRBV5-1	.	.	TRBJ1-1	TGCGCCAGCAGCTTGGTTGGCAGGAGGACCATGAACACTGAAGCTTTCTTT	CASSLVGRRTMNTEAFF
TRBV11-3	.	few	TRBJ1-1	TGTGCCAGCAGCTTCGCCAGGGGAAGAACTGAAGCTTTCTTT	CASSFARGRTEAFF
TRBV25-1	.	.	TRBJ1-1	TGTGCCAGCAGCTTGACAGCGAACACTGAAGCCTTCTTT	CASSLTANTEAFF
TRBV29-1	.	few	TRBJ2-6	TGCAGCGCCTACTTCTCCTCTGGGGCCAACGTCCTGACTTTC	CSAYFSSGANVLTF
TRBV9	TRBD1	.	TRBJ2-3	TGTGCCAGCAGCCCCTCACAGGGGATAACAGATACGCAGTATTTT	CASSPSQGITDTQYF
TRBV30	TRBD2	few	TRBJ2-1	TGTGCCTGGAGCCGGGGGGGGTATGGCGACAATGAGCAGTTCTTC	CAWSRGGYGDNEQFF
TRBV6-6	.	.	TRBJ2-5	TGTGCCAGCAGTCGGACTCAAAGGGGGGAGACCCAGTACTTC	CASSRTQRGETQYF
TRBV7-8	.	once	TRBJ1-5	TGTGCCAGCAGCTTAGCGGGAGTCAATCAGCCCCAGCATTTT	CASSLAGVNQPQHF
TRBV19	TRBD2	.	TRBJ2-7	TGTGCCAGTAGTGGAACCCCGGGACTAAGCGGTTACGAGCAGTACTTC	CASSGTPGLSGYEQYF
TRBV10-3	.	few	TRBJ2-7	TGTGCCATCAGTGAAGACACGTCCCTAACACTTTATTACGAGCAGTACTTC	CAISEDTSLTLYYEQYF